The source of this TCR beta chain is a study of low-dose radiotherapy and immunotherapy resistance in tumors (dated by TCRdb to 2021 to 2024). About the investigation overall: In Cohort 1, each fraction delivered 0.5 Gy every 2 weeks, and the prescribed total PTV dose was 6.5 Gy. Every two weeks, patients got intravenous cyclophosphamide at 200 mg/m2, given one day ahead of each radiation and immunotherapy administration. Patients were given nivolumab as a 240 mg flat dose every two weeks and ipilimumab at 1 mg/kg every six weeks, with both drugs delivered intravenously. Aspirin 300 mg was taken orally once daily by patients for four cycles, starting on cycle 1 day 1. Randomization of trial participants into treatment groups was not performed. Eight patients were included in the translational analysis, namely three from the first dose cohort plus the first five from the second dose cohort. For Cohort 2, the dose was 1 Gy per fraction given every two weeks, adding up to 13 Gy in total across 26 weeks.

TCRdb records Illumina HiSeq 2500 as the sequencer. To make first-strand cDNA, Superscript III was used along with a set of TRAV- and TRBV-specific primers so that both the TCRalpha and TCRbeta chains were covered. TCRs were amplified with Phusion for approximately 20 PCR cycles using a constant-region primer together with the adapter attached to the V primers. Amplification of the isolated mRNA was done with the MessageAmp II aRNA Amplification Kit, which involved a roughly 17-hour in vitro transcription at 37 degrees C. The Dynabeads mRNA DIRECT Purification Kit was used to isolate mRNA for TCR sequencing. Indexed Illumina adapters were added in a second Phusion PCR of roughly 26 cycles, after which AMPure XP beads were used to purify the products. Concerning the study's data processing: Using custom Perl scripts, TCR sequences that encoded the same protein were pooled, out-of-frame sequences were dropped, and the abundance of each clonotype was calculated. TCR sequences supported by only a single read were excluded from analysis. Shannon entropy, Gini index, clonality, richness, and the frequency of TCRs shared between repertoires were included as repertoire metrics. TCRdb applied fastp at Q25 and MiXCR to the public reads, then kept only in-frame beta chains. One record per CDR3 amino acid sequence lists the most common genes and DNA. The V and J calls were not made by the authors but by TCRdb's processing. This sample has around 69,000 distinct CDR3 sequences in its table, and 30% to 40% of those were observed once. Around 10% of the sample is held by the ten biggest clonotypes.

The meaning of the sample's time point label: before trial treatment. The donors came from RACIN, which was a single-arm phase I dose-escalation trial that paired nivolumab and ipilimumab with aspirin, low-dose cyclophosphamide and low-dose radiotherapy. Eligible patients had advanced, TIL-negative solid tumors. The table lists this clonotype with many counts. The specificity of this receptor is unknown. Base qualities are not at hand, and no much larger clone is one base apart. From a lookup of the germline V gene (reference sequence), CDR1 and CDR2 are DFQATT and SNEGSKA. Relative to germline, V is 0 bases shorter and J is 7 bases shorter, with 21 bases between their ends. From the cysteine through the phenylalanine, the CDR3 covers 16 amino acids. Kept here is only the CDR3 DNA, which spans 48 bases and is read in frame from base 1.

This clonotype originated in a female donor with ovarian cancer. The sample here was PBMCs, taken before treatment. The chain employs TRBV20-1 and TRBJ2-5; a confident D gene designation cannot be given. The CDR3 corresponds to CSARDTRSSDPRTQYF. The bases are TGCAGTGCTAGAGATACGAGGTCTTCCGATCCTAGGACCCAGTACTTC.